This T cell receptor beta chain was identified during a study of shared clonotypes between healthy human individuals. Trimming removed 7 bases from V and 4 bases from J; junction bases left unmatched: 9. The germline V gene has CDR1 LNHDA and CDR2 SQIVND (reference sequence). CDR3 length equals 15 residues. This clone was counted once. As yet, its antigen is unknown. Source study methods: Filtering of immunoSEQ junctional sequences could not match full-length read filtering. Profiled with immunoSEQ multiplex PCR; TCRdb holds only in-frame clones, not every one. V and J calls and clone size are given by that table; D and trimming were obtained from the DNA. The top ten clones hold 0.14% of a sample with 2,500,000 or so clones, 90% to 95% of them seen once. Study-wide points: Larger estimated richness was generally recorded for naive subsets relative to memory subsets. Deeper or shallower sequencing was expected to change how clonotypes are shared among donors.

The J gene is TRBJ2-5, the V gene TRBV19, with 10 bases identical to TRBD1. This clonotype originated in a man younger than 35 in good health. Sample: naive CD4+ T cells sorted from blood. The subset here: CD45RA+ positively selected. CDR3 bases: TGTGCCAGTACACCGGGACAGGGGTTCCCAGAGACCCAGTACTTC. It yields the protein CASTPGQGFPETQYF.